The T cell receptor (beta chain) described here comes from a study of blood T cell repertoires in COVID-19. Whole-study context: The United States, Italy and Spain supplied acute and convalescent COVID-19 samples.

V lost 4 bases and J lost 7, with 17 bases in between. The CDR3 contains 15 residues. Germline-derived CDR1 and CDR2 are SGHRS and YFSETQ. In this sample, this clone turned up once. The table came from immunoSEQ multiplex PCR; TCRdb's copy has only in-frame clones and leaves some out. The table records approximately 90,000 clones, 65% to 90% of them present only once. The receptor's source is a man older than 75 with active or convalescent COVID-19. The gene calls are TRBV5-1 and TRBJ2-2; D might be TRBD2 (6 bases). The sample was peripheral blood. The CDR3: CASSPGISGVGELFF. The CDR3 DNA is TGCGCCAGCAGCCCAGGGATTTCGGGGGTCGGGGAGCTGTTTTTT.